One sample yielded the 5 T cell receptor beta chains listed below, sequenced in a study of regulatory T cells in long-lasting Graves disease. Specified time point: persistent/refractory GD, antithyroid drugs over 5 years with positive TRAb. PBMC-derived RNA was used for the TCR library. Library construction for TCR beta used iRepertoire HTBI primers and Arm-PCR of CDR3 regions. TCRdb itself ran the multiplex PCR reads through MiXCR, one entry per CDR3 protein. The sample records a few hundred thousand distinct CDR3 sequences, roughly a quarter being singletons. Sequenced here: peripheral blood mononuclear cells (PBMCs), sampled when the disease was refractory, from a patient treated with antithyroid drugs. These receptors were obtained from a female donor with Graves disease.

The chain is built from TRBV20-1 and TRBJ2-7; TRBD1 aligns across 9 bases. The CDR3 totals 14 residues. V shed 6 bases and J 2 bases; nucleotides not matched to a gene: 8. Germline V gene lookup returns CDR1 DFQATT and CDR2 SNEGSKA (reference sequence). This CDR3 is CSANRDRVTYEQYF. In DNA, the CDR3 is TGCAGTGCCAACCGGGACAGGGTAACCTACGAGCAGTACTTC.

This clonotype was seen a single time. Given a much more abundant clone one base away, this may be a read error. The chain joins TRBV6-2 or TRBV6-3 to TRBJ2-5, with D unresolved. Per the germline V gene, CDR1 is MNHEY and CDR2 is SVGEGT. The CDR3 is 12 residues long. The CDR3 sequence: CASSPGMETRYF. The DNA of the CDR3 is TGTGCCAGCAGCCCTGGGATGGAGACCCGGTACTTC.

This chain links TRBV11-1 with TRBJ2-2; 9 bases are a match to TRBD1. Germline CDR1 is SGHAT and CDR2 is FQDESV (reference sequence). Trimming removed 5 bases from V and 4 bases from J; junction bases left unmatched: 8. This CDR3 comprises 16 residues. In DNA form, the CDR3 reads TGTGCCAGCAGCCAACCGGGACAGGGTGGCACCGGGGAGCTGTTTTTT. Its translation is CASSQPGQGGTGELFF.

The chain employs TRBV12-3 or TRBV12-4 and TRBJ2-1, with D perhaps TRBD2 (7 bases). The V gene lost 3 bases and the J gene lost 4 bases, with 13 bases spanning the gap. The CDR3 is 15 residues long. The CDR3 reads CASSFGGASYNEQFF. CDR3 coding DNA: TGTGCCAGCAGTTTTGGGGGGGCTTCGTACAATGAGCAGTTCTTC.

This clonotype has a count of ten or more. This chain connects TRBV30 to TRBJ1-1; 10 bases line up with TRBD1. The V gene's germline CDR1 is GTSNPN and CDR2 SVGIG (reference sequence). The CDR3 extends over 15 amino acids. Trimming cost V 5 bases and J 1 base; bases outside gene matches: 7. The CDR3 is CAWEKTGGKNTEAFF. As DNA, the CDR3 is TGTGCCTGGGAAAAGACAGGGGGCAAGAACACTGAAGCTTTCTTT.